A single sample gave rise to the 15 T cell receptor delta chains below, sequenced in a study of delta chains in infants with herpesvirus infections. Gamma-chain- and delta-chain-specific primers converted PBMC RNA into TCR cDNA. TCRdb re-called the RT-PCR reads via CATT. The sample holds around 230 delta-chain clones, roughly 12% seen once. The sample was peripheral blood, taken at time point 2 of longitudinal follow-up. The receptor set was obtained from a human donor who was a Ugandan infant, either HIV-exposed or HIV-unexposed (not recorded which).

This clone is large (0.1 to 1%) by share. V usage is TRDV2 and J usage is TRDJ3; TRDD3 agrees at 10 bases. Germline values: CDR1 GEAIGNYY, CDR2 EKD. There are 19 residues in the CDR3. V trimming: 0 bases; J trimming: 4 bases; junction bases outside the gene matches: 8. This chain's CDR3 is CACDTAGGYAEWDTRQMFF. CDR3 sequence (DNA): TGTGCCTGTGACACCGCAGGGGGATACGCGGAATGGGACACCCGACAGATGTTTTTC.

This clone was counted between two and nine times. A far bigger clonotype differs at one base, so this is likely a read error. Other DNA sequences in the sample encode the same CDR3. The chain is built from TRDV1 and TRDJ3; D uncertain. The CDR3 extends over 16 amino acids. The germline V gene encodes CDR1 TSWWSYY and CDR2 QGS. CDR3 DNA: TGTGCTCTTGGGGAACTAAGAGGACGGGACACCCGACAGATGTTTTTT. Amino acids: CALGELRGRDTRQMFF.

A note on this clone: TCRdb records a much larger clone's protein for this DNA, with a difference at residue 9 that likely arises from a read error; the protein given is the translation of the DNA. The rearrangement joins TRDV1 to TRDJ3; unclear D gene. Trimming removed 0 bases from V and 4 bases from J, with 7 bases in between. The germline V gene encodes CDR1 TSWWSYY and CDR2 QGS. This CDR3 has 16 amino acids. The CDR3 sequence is CALGELRGWDTRQMFF. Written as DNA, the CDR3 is TGTGCTCTTGGGGAACTAAGAGGATGGGACACCCGACAGATGTTTTTC.

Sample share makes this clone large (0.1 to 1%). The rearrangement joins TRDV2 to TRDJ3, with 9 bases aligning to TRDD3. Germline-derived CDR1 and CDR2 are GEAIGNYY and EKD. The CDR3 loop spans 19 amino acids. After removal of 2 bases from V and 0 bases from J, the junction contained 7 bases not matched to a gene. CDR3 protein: CACDNTGGPTSWDTRQMFF. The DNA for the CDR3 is TGTGCCTGTGACAATACTGGGGGACCCACCTCCTGGGACACCCGACAGATGTTTTTC.

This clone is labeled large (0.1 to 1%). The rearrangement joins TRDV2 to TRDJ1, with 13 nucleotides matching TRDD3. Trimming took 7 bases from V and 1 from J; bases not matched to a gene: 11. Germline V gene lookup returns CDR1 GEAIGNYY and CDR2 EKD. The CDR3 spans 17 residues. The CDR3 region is CACSRLGDTVATDKLIF. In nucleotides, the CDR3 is TGTGCCTGCTCAAGACTGGGGGATACGGTCGCCACCGATAAACTCATCTTT.

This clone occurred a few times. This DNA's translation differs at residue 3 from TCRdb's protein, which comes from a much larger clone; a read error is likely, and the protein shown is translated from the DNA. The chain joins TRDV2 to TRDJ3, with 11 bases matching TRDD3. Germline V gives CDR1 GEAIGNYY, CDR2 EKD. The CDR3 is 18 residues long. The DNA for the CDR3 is TGTGCCCGTGACACCGTACTGGGGGATACCTGGGACACCCGACAGATGTTTTTC. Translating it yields CARDTVLGDTWDTRQMFF.

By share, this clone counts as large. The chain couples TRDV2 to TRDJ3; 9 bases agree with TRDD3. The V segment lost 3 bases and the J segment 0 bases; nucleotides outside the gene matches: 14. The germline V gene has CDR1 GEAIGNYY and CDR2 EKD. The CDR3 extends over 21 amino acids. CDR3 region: CACDAIIWGIRGSWDTRQMFF. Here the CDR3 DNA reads TGTGCCTGTGACGCCATCATATGGGGGATAAGGGGCTCCTGGGACACCCGACAGATGTTTTTC.

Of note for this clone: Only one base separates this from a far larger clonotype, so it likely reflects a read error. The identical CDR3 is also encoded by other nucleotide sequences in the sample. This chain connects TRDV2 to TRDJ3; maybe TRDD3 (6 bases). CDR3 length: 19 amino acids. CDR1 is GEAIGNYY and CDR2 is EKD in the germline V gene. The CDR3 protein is CACDKVGGKSSWDTRQMFF. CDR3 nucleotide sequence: TGTGCCTGTGACAAGGTGGGGGGCAAAAGCTCCTGGGACACCCGACAGATGTTCTTC.

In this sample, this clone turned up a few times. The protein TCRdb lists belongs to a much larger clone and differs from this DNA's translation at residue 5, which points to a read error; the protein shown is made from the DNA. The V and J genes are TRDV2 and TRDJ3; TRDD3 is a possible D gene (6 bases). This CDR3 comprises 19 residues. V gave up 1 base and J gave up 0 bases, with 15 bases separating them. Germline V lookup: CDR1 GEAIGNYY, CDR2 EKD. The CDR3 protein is CACDTVGGKSSWDTRQMFF. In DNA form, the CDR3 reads TGTGCCTGTGACACGGTGGGGGGCAAAAGCTCCTGGGACACCCGACAGATGTTTTTC.

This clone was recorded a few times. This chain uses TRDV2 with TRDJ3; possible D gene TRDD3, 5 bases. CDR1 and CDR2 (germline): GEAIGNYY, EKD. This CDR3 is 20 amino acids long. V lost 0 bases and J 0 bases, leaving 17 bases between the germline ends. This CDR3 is CACDTPGAPTSSWDTRQMFF. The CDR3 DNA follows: TGTGCCTGTGACACCCCGGGGGCCCCCACTAGCTCCTGGGACACCCGACAGATGTTTTTC.

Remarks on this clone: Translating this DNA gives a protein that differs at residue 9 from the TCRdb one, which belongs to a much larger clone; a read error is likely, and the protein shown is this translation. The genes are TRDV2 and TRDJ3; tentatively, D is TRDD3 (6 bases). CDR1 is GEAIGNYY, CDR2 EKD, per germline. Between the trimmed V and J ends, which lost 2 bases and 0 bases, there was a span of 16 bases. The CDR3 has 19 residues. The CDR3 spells CACDKVGGNSSWDTRQMFF. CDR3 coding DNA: TGTGCCTGTGACAAGGTGGGGGGCAACAGCTCCTGGGACACCCGACAGATGTTTTTC.

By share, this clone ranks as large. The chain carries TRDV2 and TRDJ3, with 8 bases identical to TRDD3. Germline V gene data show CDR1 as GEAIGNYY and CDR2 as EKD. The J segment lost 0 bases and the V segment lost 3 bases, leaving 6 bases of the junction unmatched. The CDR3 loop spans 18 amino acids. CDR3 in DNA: TGTGCCTGTGACCTACTGGGGGTAAGCTCCTGGGACACCCGACAGATGTTTTTC. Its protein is CACDLLGVSSWDTRQMFF.

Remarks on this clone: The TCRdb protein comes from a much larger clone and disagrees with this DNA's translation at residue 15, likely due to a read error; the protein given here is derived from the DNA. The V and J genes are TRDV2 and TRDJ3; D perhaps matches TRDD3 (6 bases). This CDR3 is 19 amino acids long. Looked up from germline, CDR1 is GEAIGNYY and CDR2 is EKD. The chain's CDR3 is CACDKVGGKSSWDTQQMFF. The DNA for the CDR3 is TGTGCCTGTGACAAGGTGGGGGGCAAAAGCTCCTGGGACACCCAACAGATGTTTTTC.

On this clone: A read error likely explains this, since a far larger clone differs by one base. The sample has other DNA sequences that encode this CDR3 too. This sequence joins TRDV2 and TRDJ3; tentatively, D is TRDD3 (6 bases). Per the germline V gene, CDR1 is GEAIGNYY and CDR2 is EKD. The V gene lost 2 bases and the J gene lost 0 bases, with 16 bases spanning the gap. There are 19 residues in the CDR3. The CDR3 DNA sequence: TGTGCCTGTGACAAGGTGGGGGGAAAAAGCTCCTGGGACACCCGACAGATGTTTTTC. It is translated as CACDKVGGKSSWDTRQMFF.

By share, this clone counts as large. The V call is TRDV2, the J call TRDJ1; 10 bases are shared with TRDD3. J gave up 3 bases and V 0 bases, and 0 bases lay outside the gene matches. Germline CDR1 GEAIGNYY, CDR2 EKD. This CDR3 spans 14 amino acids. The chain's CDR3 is CACDTWGIPDKLIF. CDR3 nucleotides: TGTGCCTGTGACACCTGGGGGATACCCGATAAACTCATCTTT.